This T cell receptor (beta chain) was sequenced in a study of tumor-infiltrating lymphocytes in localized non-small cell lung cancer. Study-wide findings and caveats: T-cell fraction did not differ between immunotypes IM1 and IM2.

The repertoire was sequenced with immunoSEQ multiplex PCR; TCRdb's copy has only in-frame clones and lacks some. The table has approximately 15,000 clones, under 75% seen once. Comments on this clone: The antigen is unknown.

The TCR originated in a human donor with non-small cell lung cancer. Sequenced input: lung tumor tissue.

CDR3 sequence reads: CASSLGTGFSGQFF. CDR3 in DNA: TGTGCCAGCAGTTTAGGGACAGGGTTCTCAGGGCAGTTCTTC. The V call is TRBV28, the J call TRBJ2-1; TRBD1 aligns across 9 bases. V lost 2 bases to trimming and J lost 12 bases; unmatched junction nucleotides: 8. The CDR3 is 14 amino acids. Per germline, CDR1 MDHEN and CDR2 SYDVKM.